These 9 T cell receptor beta chains share one sample of origin, sequenced in a study of T cell responses to AZD1222 COVID-19 vaccine. Clones were sequenced by immunoSEQ multiplex PCR, and TCRdb holds only the in-frame ones, with some missing. The sample carries about 140,000 clones, approximately 90% recorded once. This sample comprised peripheral blood, obtained on day 0 of AZD1222 vaccination. These receptors were taken from an adult in good health.

The CDR3 DNA is TGTGCCAGCAGCCCCTTCCCGTCAGGGTTGCGGGAGACCCAGTACTTC. Its translation: CASSPFPSGLRETQYF. The V gene is TRBV11-3, the J gene TRBJ2-5, with D possibly TRBD1 on 5 matching bases. Germline CDR1 and CDR2: SGHNT and YENEEA. The CDR3 spans 16 residues. V was cut by 5 bases and J by 5 bases, with 21 bases left in between.

This clone was found a few times. This sequence joins TRBV27 and TRBJ1-2; D may be TRBD1 (5 bases). Germline CDR1 MNHEY, CDR2 SMNVEV (reference sequence). The CDR3 extends over 13 amino acids. Trimming took off 10 bases at V and 8 bases at J, with 20 bases between the two ends. The CDR3 bases are TGTGCCACCGAGGGACTTCGCGGCGAGGGCTACACCTTC. This sequence encodes CATEGLRGEGYTF.

J is TRBJ2-2 and V is TRBV3-1 (or the pseudogene TRBV3-2); no reliable D call. Trimming took 3 bases from V and 1 from J, leaving 9 bases between them. The CDR3 is 15 residues long. Germline CDR1 is LGHDT and CDR2 is YNNKEL (reference sequence). The CDR3 coding sequence is TGTGCCAGCAGCCACCGGCGAGGGAACACCGGGGAGCTGTTTTTT. The encoded protein is CASSHRRGNTGELFF.

The count of this clone is one. The V gene is TRBV5-1, the J gene TRBJ1-1; 7 nucleotides line up with TRBD1. Germline lookup yields CDR1 SGHRS and CDR2 YFSETQ. The CDR3 length is 15 residues. V shed 4 bases and J 1 base; nucleotides not matched to a gene: 7. The CDR3 spells CASSGWTGENTEAFF. For the CDR3, the DNA is TGCGCCAGCAGCGGATGGACAGGAGAGAACACTGAAGCTTTCTTT. Drawing the rest from reference TRBV5-1 and TRBJ1-1, the complete variable domain is KAGVTQTPRYLIKTRGQQVTLSCSPISGHRSVSWYQQTPGQGLQFLFEYFSETQRNKGNFPGRFSGRQFSNSRSEMNVSTLELGDSALYLCASSGWTGENTEAFFGQGTRLTVV.

The chain links TRBV6-5 to TRBJ1-1, with D perhaps matching TRBD1 (6 bases). The length of the CDR3 is 11 residues. V lost 6 bases and J lost 5, with 7 bases in between. Germline CDR1 MNHEY, CDR2 SVGAGI. DNA of the CDR3: TGTGCCAGCAGCAGGGGTACTGAAGCTTTCTTT. Translation gives CASSRGTEAFF.

CDR3 sequence (DNA): TGTGCCTGGAGTGAGGTTACGGCGTTAGCCAAAAACATTCAGTACTTC. Translation gives CAWSEVTALAKNIQYF. The chain is built from TRBV30 and TRBJ2-4; D ambiguous. The CDR3 consists of 16 residues. Trimming left V 1 base short and J 0 bases short, with 13 bases between. The V gene's germline CDR1 is GTSNPN and CDR2 SVGIG (reference sequence).

The rearrangement uses TRBV7-2 and TRBJ2-1, with D uncertain. CDR1 SGHTA and CDR2 FQGNSA come from the germline V gene. This CDR3 is 12 amino acids long. V was trimmed by 2 bases and J by 7 bases, leaving 6 bases between them. The CDR3 bases are TGTGCCAGCAGCTTAAGTGAGAATGAGCAGTTCTTC. Its protein is CASSLSENEQFF.

V usage is TRBV30 and J usage is TRBJ1-5; D is perhaps TRBD1 (6 bases). The CDR3 contains 13 residues. The germline V gene has CDR1 GTSNPN and CDR2 SVGIG (reference sequence). With 2 bases removed from V and 5 bases from J, the gap between germline ends came to 10 bases. The CDR3 protein is CAWSRKGDQPQHF. DNA of the CDR3: TGTGCCTGGAGTAGGAAGGGGGATCAGCCCCAGCATTTT.

This clone has a single count. The rearrangement uses TRBV7-8 and TRBJ2-7; 7 nucleotides agree with TRBD1. The germline V gene encodes CDR1 SGHVS and CDR2 FQNEAQ. This CDR3 has 14 residues. The ends lost 5 bases at V and 2 bases at J; junction bases unmatched: 6. The CDR3 is CASSSRQGPYEQYF. DNA of the CDR3: TGTGCCAGCAGCAGCAGACAGGGACCCTACGAGCAGTACTTC.